The clone carrying this TCR beta chain was detected a few times. Its antigen is unknown. The CDR3 totals 16 residues. With V trimmed by 5 bases and J by 0 bases, 4 bases remained unmatched. Germline V gene sequence: CDR1 LNHDA, CDR2 SQIVND (reference sequence). TCRdb analysed the reads with MiXCR anew, one entry per CDR3 protein. This sample has a few hundred thousand distinct CDR3 sequences, with roughly a third found just once. The data originate from a study of T cell repertoires in cytomegalovirus infection. About the study: Public TCR beta signatures provided an indication of both CMV infection and a matching HLA type.

The receptor comes from a human donor in good health (CMV status not recorded). Some clones in this sample may be carry-over from other donors' samples. The sequenced sample was cultured PBMCs, obtained from culture after CMV antigen stimulation. The chain carries TRBV19 and TRBJ2-5, with TRBD2 matching over 12 bases. Here the CDR3 reads CASSWLAGGDQETQYF. Written as DNA, the CDR3 is TGTGCCAGTAGTTGGCTAGCGGGAGGGGACCAAGAGACCCAGTACTTC.